Described below is a single TCR beta chain sequence and its context. CDR1 is SGHNT, CDR2 YENEEA, per germline. The CDR3 sequence is 14 residues long. Trimming shortened V by 1 base and J by 7 bases, and 13 bases separated the two germline ends. This sample is drawn from a study of blood T cell repertoires in COVID-19. A COVID-19 case was met by exposed participants within 2 weeks before study entry. Only in-frame clones appear in the TCRdb table, and some are missing; sequencing was by immunoSEQ multiplex PCR. The profile shows 150,000 or so clones, roughly 89% of them singletons. This TCR was recovered from a woman aged 50 to 60 who had been exposed to COVID-19. This chain connects TRBV11-3 to TRBJ2-5; weak D call: TRBD1 (5 bases). The material sequenced was PBMCs or T cells enriched from blood (not recorded which). Written as DNA, the CDR3 is TGTGCCAGCAGCTTAGTCGGTTTTGGGGCGACCCAGTACTTC. Amino acid sequence: CASSLVGFGATQYF.